The 19 T cell receptor beta chains listed next were all sequenced from one sample in a study of OX40 agonist ivuxolimab in advanced cancers. Only in-frame clones appear in the TCRdb table, and some are missing; sequencing was by immunoSEQ multiplex PCR. Of about 25,000 clones in the sample, approximately 80% were seen once. The material was CD4+ or CD8+ T cells sorted from blood, obtained in a trial of the OX40 agonist ivuxolimab. The receptor source for this set is an adult with an advanced solid tumor such as melanoma, head and neck, liver or kidney cancer.

This clone was found once. V and J are TRBV19 and TRBJ1-5; D gene uncertain. The germline V gene encodes CDR1 LNHDA and CDR2 SQIVND (reference sequence). CDR3 length equals 17 residues. The V end lost 5 bases, the J end lost 3 bases, and 20 bases lay between the germline ends. CDR3: CASSAQPGPTDNQPQHF. The CDR3 region has the DNA TGTGCCAGTAGTGCCCAACCGGGCCCTACGGACAATCAGCCCCAGCATTTT.

This clone has a single count. This chain joins TRBV4-1 and TRBJ2-7; D remains ambiguous. V was trimmed by 0 bases and J by 0 bases, leaving 12 bases between them. Germline-derived CDR1 and CDR2 are MGHRA and YSYEKL. The length of the CDR3 is 16 residues. This CDR3 reads CASSQESSIRSYEQYF. As DNA, the CDR3 is TGCGCCAGCAGCCAAGAGAGTAGCATTCGCTCCTACGAGCAGTACTTC.

V and J are TRBV9 and TRBJ2-7; TRBD1 matches at 9 bases. Germline V gene sequence: CDR1 SGDLS, CDR2 YYNGEE. CDR3 length equals 14 residues. V was pared by 0 bases and J by 4 bases, with 2 bases of the junction left unmatched. CDR3 amino acids: CASSVAGQGYEQYF. For the CDR3, the DNA is TGTGCCAGCAGCGTAGCCGGACAGGGGTACGAGCAGTACTTC.

This chain joins TRBV27 and TRBJ1-6, with a weak D call TRBD1 (5 bases). V lost 0 bases, J lost 7 bases, and 13 bases lay in between. The CDR3 extends over 16 amino acids. Looked up from germline, CDR1 is MNHEY and CDR2 is SMNVEV (reference sequence). CDR3 nucleotides: TGTGCCAGCAGTTTATCTGGAGGGGCTTCCAATTCACCCCTCCACTTT. It yields the protein CASSLSGGASNSPLHF.

This chain joins TRBV5-1 and TRBJ2-7; 7 positions agree with TRBD2. The CDR3 loop spans 13 amino acids. The germline gives CDR1 SGHRS, CDR2 YFSETQ. V was clipped by 3 bases and J by 6 bases; unmatched bases: 6. CDR3 sequence: CASSSASGGEQYF. In DNA form, the CDR3 reads TGCGCCAGCAGCTCCGCTAGCGGAGGCGAGCAGTACTTC.

The chain has TRBV7-6 and TRBJ1-6; D ambiguous. Per the germline V gene, CDR1 is SGHVS and CDR2 is FNYEAQ. The length of the CDR3 is 13 residues. Trimming pared 3 bases from V and 4 bases from J, leaving 4 bases between. The DNA of the CDR3 is TGTGCCAGCAGCTTCGAATATAATTCACCCCTCCACTTT. Protein sequence: CASSFEYNSPLHF.

The chain is built from TRBV2 and TRBJ2-7, with a possible D match to TRBD2 (6 bases). Trimming removed 6 bases at V and 2 bases at J, with 17 bases between. Germline V gene data show CDR1 as SNHLY and CDR2 as FYNNEI. The CDR3 contains 15 residues. The CDR3 region is CASSAGHYLTYEQYF. The CDR3 DNA sequence: TGTGCCAGCAGCGCGGGGCATTACCTCACCTACGAGCAGTACTTC. Together with reference TRBV2 and TRBJ2-7, the CDR3 gives the full variable domain: EPEVTQTPSHQVTQMGQEVILRCVPISNHLYFYWYRQILGQKVEFLVSFYNNEISEKSEIFDDQFSVERPDGSNFTLKIRSTKLEDSAMYFCASSAGHYLTYEQYFGPGTRLTVT.

This rearrangement joins TRBV7-6 to TRBJ1-2; possibly TRBD1 for D (5 bases). The germline V gene encodes CDR1 SGHVS and CDR2 FNYEAQ. The V and J ends lost 5 bases and 8 bases respectively, with 18 bases between them. This CDR3 is built from 14 residues. This CDR3 reads CASSPGWGSLGYTF. CDR3 DNA sequence: TGTGCCAGCAGCCCCGGGTGGGGGTCTTTGGGCTACACCTTC.

The chain employs TRBV27 and TRBJ2-1, with 9 bases lining up with TRBD1. Losses at the gene ends were 2 bases for V and 0 bases for J; bases not matched to a gene: 5. Germline V gene lookup returns CDR1 MNHEY and CDR2 SMNVEV (reference sequence). The CDR3 length is 17 residues. CDR3 amino acids: CASSLRTGVSSYNEQFF. The CDR3 coding sequence is TGTGCCAGCAGTTTAAGGACAGGGGTCAGCTCCTACAATGAGCAGTTCTTC.

The chain couples TRBV4-2 to TRBJ1-2, with 12 bases aligning to TRBD1. CDR1 is LGHNA and CDR2 is YNFKEQ in the germline V gene. V lost 0 bases, J lost 8 bases, and 13 bases stayed unmatched. The CDR3 spans 18 residues. The CDR3 nucleotides are TGTGCCAGCAGCCAAGACCGTACGTCGGGACAGGGGGCAGAAGGCTACACCTTC. Translating it yields CASSQDRTSGQGAEGYTF.

The genes are TRBV19 and TRBJ2-7; no clear D gene. V shed 10 bases and J shed 4 bases, with 17 bases lying between them. CDR1 and CDR2 (germline): LNHDA, SQIVND (reference sequence). The CDR3 totals 13 residues. CDR3 DNA: TGTGCCACCCAACCGGGCCAAGGGTACGAGCAGTACTTC. Its translation is CATQPGQGYEQYF.

The V and J genes are TRBV7-2 and TRBJ2-7, with D unclear. CDR3 length: 13 amino acids. Germline CDR1 reads SGHTA; CDR2 reads FQGNSA. With 2 bases removed from V and 2 bases from J, the gap between germline ends came to 7 bases. The CDR3 region is CASSLTPAYEQYF. The CDR3 nucleotides read TGTGCCAGCAGCTTAACGCCAGCCTACGAGCAGTACTTC.

The chain carries TRBV28 and TRBJ1-1; D call uncertain. Between the trimmed V and J ends, which lost 3 bases and 1 base, there was a span of 6 bases. The CDR3 has 13 residues. Germline CDR1 MDHEN, CDR2 SYDVKM. The CDR3 nucleotides read TGTGCCAGCAGTTTTAATCCGAACACTGAAGCTTTCTTT. Translation gives CASSFNPNTEAFF.

V usage is TRBV13 and J usage is TRBJ2-1, with 11 bases lining up with TRBD2. Germline trimming cut 4 bases from V and 9 bases from J; bases unmatched to any gene: 11. Germline V gene sequence: CDR1 PRHDT, CDR2 FYEKMQ (reference sequence). The CDR3 contains 16 residues. The CDR3 protein is CASSSPGTSGILEQFF. CDR3 DNA sequence: TGTGCCAGCAGCTCGCCCGGGACTAGCGGTATCCTTGAGCAGTTCTTC.

Written as DNA, the CDR3 is TGCGCCAGCAGCTTGGCCCAGTTCTACTCCTACGAGCAGTACTTC. Translated: CASSLAQFYSYEQYF. The V call is TRBV5-1, the J call TRBJ2-7; D unresolved. Germline values: CDR1 SGHRS, CDR2 YFSETQ. With 0 bases removed from V and 0 bases from J, the gap between germline ends came to 10 bases. The CDR3 is made up of 15 amino acids. The full variable domain, its missing parts supplied by reference TRBV5-1 and TRBJ2-7, is KAGVTQTPRYLIKTRGQQVTLSCSPISGHRSVSWYQQTPGQGLQFLFEYFSETQRNKGNFPGRFSGRQFSNSRSEMNVSTLELGDSALYLCASSLAQFYSYEQYFGPGTRLTVT.

This chain connects TRBV21-1 to TRBJ2-7; the listed D gene, TRBD1, was not tested against the DNA. TRBV21-1 is designated a pseudogene. The CDR3 is 15 residues long. CDR3 DNA sequence: TGTGCCAGCAGCAAAGTTTGGGGCAGGGTTAGCGAGCAGTACTTC. Its translation is CASSKVWGRVSEQYF.

The V and J genes are TRBV6-5 and TRBJ1-1, with 8 bases aligning to TRBD1. After removal of 4 bases from V and 1 base from J, the junction contained 5 bases not matched to a gene. CDR1 is MNHEY and CDR2 is SVGAGI in the germline V gene. The length of the CDR3 is 15 residues. The CDR3 reads CASSLGQGKNTEAFF. CDR3 sequence (DNA): TGTGCCAGCAGTTTAGGACAGGGTAAGAACACTGAAGCTTTCTTT.

The V call is TRBV5-6, the J call TRBJ1-2; 7 nucleotides line up with TRBD1. Unmatched junction bases numbered 4, after V lost 4 bases and J lost 4 bases. The CDR3 is made up of 13 amino acids. CDR1 is SGHDT and CDR2 is YYEEEE in the germline V gene. The CDR3 DNA follows: TGTGCCAGCAGCCTCGGGACAGTCTATGGCTACACCTTC. Protein sequence: CASSLGTVYGYTF.

V usage is TRBV4-2 and J usage is TRBJ2-3; 14 bases are shared with TRBD2. CDR3 size: 18 residues. In germline, CDR1 is LGHNA, CDR2 YNFKEQ. Trimming took 4 bases from V and 0 from J; bases not matched to a gene: 6. CDR3 in DNA: TGTGCCAGCAGCCCTCGGACTAGCGGGGGGCCTAGCACAGATACGCAGTATTTT. It specifies CASSPRTSGGPSTDTQYF.